This T cell receptor (beta chain) emerged from a study of control samples from healthy donors and cancer patients. Looked up from germline, CDR1 is SGHAT and CDR2 is FQNNGV. The CDR3 has 13 amino acids. The V gene lost 5 bases and the J gene lost 5 bases, with 12 bases spanning the gap. Only one count was recorded for this clone. Assay used: immunoSEQ multiplex PCR; TCRdb lists only in-frame clones, some missing. Here the sample spans 25,000 to 30,000 clones, around 87% being singletons. The sequenced material came from PBMCs. The chain joins TRBV11-2 to TRBJ2-5, with a weak D call TRBD1 (5 bases). This clonotype was sampled from a woman aged 40 to 55 with lung cancer. The CDR3 bases are TGTGCCAGCAGCCCAGGGTGGTTGGAGACCCAGTACTTC. Amino acids: CASSPGWLETQYF.